The following is a T cell receptor beta chain sequence with its context. Its antigen is unknown. This CDR3 is built from 15 residues. Germline assignment: CDR1 SNHLY and CDR2 FYNNEI. Losses at the gene ends were 7 bases for V and 2 bases for J; bases not matched to a gene: 6. These data come from a study of long-term antiretroviral therapy in people with HIV. At the level of the study: First collections came about a decade before the 2015 immediate-ART recommendation.

Investigators performed immunoSEQ version v3.0 at survey level. Method: immunoSEQ multiplex PCR; TCRdb's copy keeps in-frame clones and lacks some. The table lists 31,000 or so clones, approximately 96% of them singletons. Broader study findings: Once patients were on ART, diversity went higher but still fell short of transplant donor controls. Clones expanded before ART dominated the repertoire at all time points.

This sample comprised unsorted PBMCs, obtained approximately 6.6 years after starting antiretroviral therapy. The rearrangement joins TRBV2 to TRBJ2-7, with 12 positions matching TRBD1. This clonotype was sampled from a man under 40 with HIV. Here the CDR3 reads CASTAGTGGTYEQYF. The CDR3 DNA sequence: TGTGCCAGCACCGCCGGGACAGGGGGCACCTACGAGCAGTACTTC.